These 7 T cell receptor beta chains were sequenced from one sample in a study of PD-1 blockade in classical Hodgkin lymphoma. All the patients suffered relapse after autologous stem cell transplantation, and brentuximab vedotin exposure differed. Profiling relied on immunoSEQ multiplex PCR, and the TCRdb table lists in-frame clones only, not all of them. The sample gives about 43,000 clones, around three quarters of which show up once; about 2.8% is in the top ten. The source material was peripheral blood mononuclear cells (PBMCs), sampled before the second cycle of nivolumab. These receptors all come from a human donor with classical Hodgkin lymphoma.

This chain joins TRBV5-1 and TRBJ1-1; D ambiguous. CDR3 length equals 18 residues. Germline loops: CDR1 SGHRS, CDR2 YFSETQ. V was clipped by 0 bases and J by 1 base, with 19 bases between them. The CDR3 region is CASSLAAIWTAQNTEAFF. The CDR3 region has the DNA TGCGCCAGCAGCTTGGCCGCAATATGGACGGCTCAGAACACTGAAGCTTTCTTT. The full variable domain, rest sourced from reference TRBV5-1 and TRBJ1-1, is KAGVTQTPRYLIKTRGQQVTLSCSPISGHRSVSWYQQTPGQGLQFLFEYFSETQRNKGNFPGRFSGRQFSNSRSEMNVSTLELGDSALYLCASSLAAIWTAQNTEAFFGQGTRLTVV.

In its sample, this clone was seen a few times. The chain has TRBV25-1 and TRBJ2-3; D is unresolved. With 8 bases removed from V and 6 bases from J, the gap between germline ends came to 9 bases. The CDR3 runs 11 residues. The germline gives CDR1 MGHDK, CDR2 SYGVNS. The CDR3 sequence: CASSIGDTQYF. The CDR3 nucleotides are TGTGCCAGCTCGATCGGGGATACGCAGTATTTT.

The chain has TRBV6-5 and TRBJ1-5, with TRBD1 identical over 9 bases. Germline V gives CDR1 MNHEY, CDR2 SVGAGI. Trimming removed 8 bases from V and 4 bases from J; junction bases left unmatched: 6. The CDR3 covers 14 residues. The CDR3 sequence: CASGDRELNQPQHF. In DNA form, the CDR3 reads TGTGCCAGCGGGGACAGGGAACTAAATCAGCCCCAGCATTTT.

Worth noting for this clone: Other DNA sequences within the sample encode an identical CDR3. The chain couples TRBV2 to TRBJ1-1; no firm D call. This CDR3 is 11 amino acids long. V was trimmed by 6 bases and J by 1 base, leaving 3 bases between them. Germline CDR1 reads SNHLY; CDR2 reads FYNNEI. CDR3 sequence reads: CASSSNTEAFF. CDR3 DNA: TGTGCCAGCAGCTCGAACACTGAAGCTTTCTTT. The variable domain in full, completed from reference TRBV2 and TRBJ1-1, reads EPEVTQTPSHQVTQMGQEVILRCVPISNHLYFYWYRQILGQKVEFLVSFYNNEISEKSEIFDDQFSVERPDGSNFTLKIRSTKLEDSAMYFCASSSNTEAFFGQGTRLTVV.

This clone has just one count. The chain links TRBV7-3 to TRBJ2-1; weak D call: TRBD2 (6 bases). With 1 base removed from V and 8 bases from J, the gap between germline ends came to 15 bases. The germline V gene encodes CDR1 SGHTA and CDR2 FQGTGA. The CDR3 spans 15 residues. The CDR3 sequence: CASSLNGAEGYEQFF. In DNA, the CDR3 is TGTGCCAGCAGCTTAAACGGGGCGGAGGGGTATGAGCAGTTCTTC.

The rearrangement links TRBV6-1 to TRBJ1-2; possibly TRBD1 for D (5 bases). The V end was cut by 2 bases, the J end by 2 bases, with 15 bases between. Germline-derived CDR1 and CDR2 are MNHNS and SASEGT. The CDR3 length is 16 residues. This CDR3 reads CASSEPQGLGNYGYTF. In DNA, the CDR3 is TGTGCCAGCAGTGAACCCCAGGGTTTGGGCAACTATGGCTACACCTTC.

This chain's CDR3 is CASSTILAGYYEQYF. CDR3 nucleotide sequence: TGTGCCAGTAGTACGATTCTAGCGGGGTACTACGAGCAGTACTTC. The V and J genes are TRBV19 and TRBJ2-7; 9 bases fit TRBD2. Germline V gene sequence: CDR1 LNHDA, CDR2 SQIVND (reference sequence). The V segment lost 4 bases and the J segment 3 bases; nucleotides outside the gene matches: 7. The CDR3 length is 15 residues.